The entry below describes one TCR beta chain. Its matching antigen is unknown. The length of the CDR3 is 13 residues. In germline, CDR1 is SGHDT, CDR2 YYEEEE. V lost 4 bases to trimming and J lost 4 bases; unmatched junction nucleotides: 4. All trial patients relapsed after autologous stem cell transplantation. Profiling relied on immunoSEQ multiplex PCR, and the TCRdb table lists in-frame clones only, not all of them. The repertoire includes 29,000 or so clones, around 68% of them detected once, and over 12% sits in the top ten. This specimen belongs to a study of PD-1 blockade in classical Hodgkin lymphoma. Study summary: Once every 2 weeks, patients received intravenous nivolumab at 3 mg/kg.

Points from the study as a whole: Relapsed/refractory patients reportedly had lower baseline diversity than newly diagnosed patients. Reasons behind the repertoire differences stay unclear, perhaps disease activity or earlier therapy.

V gene TRBV5-6 combines with J gene TRBJ1-1; 7 bases fit TRBD1. The clonotype originates from a human donor with classical Hodgkin lymphoma. The sample consisted of peripheral blood mononuclear cells (PBMCs), taken before the second cycle of nivolumab. CDR3 sequence (DNA): TGTGCCAGCAGCCCAGGGGGGGTCACTGAAGCTTTCTTT. This translates into CASSPGGVTEAFF. Full variable domain (outside the CDR3, taken from reference TRBV5-6 and TRBJ1-1): DAGVTQSPTHLIKTRGQQVTLRCSPKSGHDTVSWYQQALGQGPQFIFQYYEEEERQRGNFPDRFSGHQFPNYSSELNVNALLLGDSALYLCASSPGGVTEAFFGQGTRLTVV.